This paragraph reports one T cell receptor beta chain. This sample stems from a study of blood T cell repertoires in COVID-19. Study-wide context: The origin of the acute and convalescent COVID-19 samples was the United States, Italy and Spain.

Original handling: Nucleated cell counts were estimated from reference gene primer amplification. Using immunoSEQ multiplex PCR, the repertoire was profiled, and TCRdb retains in-frame clones only, with some absent. The DNA was the basis for D and trimming; V, J and clone size are from that table. This sample has roughly 380,000 clones, with around nine tenths found just once. Exposed study participants had met a COVID-19 case within 2 weeks before entry. Looked up from germline, CDR1 is SGHRS and CDR2 is YFSETQ. CDR3 length: 15 residues. Trimming removed 4 bases at V and 1 base at J, with 14 bases between.

The sequence derives from a woman under 40 who had been exposed to COVID-19. The sequencing sample was made of PBMCs or T cells enriched from blood (not recorded which). V and J are TRBV5-1 and TRBJ1-1; a weak D match, TRBD1 (5 bases). CDR3 in amino acids: CASSDTPGWNTEAFF. The CDR3 bases are TGCGCCAGCAGCGACACTCCAGGGTGGAACACTGAAGCTTTCTTT.